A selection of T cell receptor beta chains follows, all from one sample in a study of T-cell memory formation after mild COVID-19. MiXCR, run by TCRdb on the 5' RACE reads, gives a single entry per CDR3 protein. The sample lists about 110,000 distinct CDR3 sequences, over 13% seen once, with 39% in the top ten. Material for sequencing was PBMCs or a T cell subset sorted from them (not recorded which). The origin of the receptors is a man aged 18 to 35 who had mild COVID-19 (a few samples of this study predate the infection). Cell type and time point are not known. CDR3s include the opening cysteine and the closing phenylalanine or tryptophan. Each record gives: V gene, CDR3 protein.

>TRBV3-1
CASSPRPNEQFF
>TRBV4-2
CASSQGETSGERNEQFF
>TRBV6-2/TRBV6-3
CATTRDRRSTGELFF
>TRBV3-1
CASSQVLAGKETQYF
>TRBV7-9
CASSSQTGWFSPLHF
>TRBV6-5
CASREGWTGELFF
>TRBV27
CASSFGGLDGYTF
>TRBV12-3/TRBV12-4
CASSLERESTDTQYF
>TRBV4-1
CASSRTGDFTDTQYF
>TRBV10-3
CAISGGQVMQYF
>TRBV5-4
CASSLAGQGADTQYF
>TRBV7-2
CASTYGAGSNYGYTF
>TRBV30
CAWSAVGSTEAFF
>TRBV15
CATSKRREGTDTQYF
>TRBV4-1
CASIWTVGSYTEAFF
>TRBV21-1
CASSASGRDKNNEQFF
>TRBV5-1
CASSLEKTGELFF
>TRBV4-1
CASSQEGQANTEAFF
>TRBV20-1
CSALASSVHGELFF
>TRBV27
CASSPSLTSLYNEQFF
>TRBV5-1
CASSLRTGHEQYF
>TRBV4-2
CASSQDYGVDRDYTGELFF
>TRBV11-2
CASSLGRGLGETQYF
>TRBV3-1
CASSQASAGVAKNIQYF
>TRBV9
CASSVVAGPSGANVLTF
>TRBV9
CASSPRDRSTPEAFF
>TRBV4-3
CASSTGVEVYNEQFF
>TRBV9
CASSVYAYLAKNIQYF
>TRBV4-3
CASSHGTASYNEQFF
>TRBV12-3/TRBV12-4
CASSWGTGQDTQYF
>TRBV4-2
CASSQGQDVLYGYTF
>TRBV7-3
CASSQGVNTEAFF
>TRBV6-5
CAGFGFRTEAFF
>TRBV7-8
CASSAGTSGGHEQFF
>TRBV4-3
CASSEDGLNQPQHF
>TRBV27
CASRVTNTGELFF
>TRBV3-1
CASSEQQGPSYEQYF
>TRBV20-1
CSATFQEGNQPQHF
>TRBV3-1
CASSGFGGEGSPTDTQYF
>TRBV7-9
CASSSGTVADEQYF
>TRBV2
CASKDPGTEAFF
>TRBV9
CASSVGGGLTDTQYF
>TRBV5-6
CASSRGDPGYGYTF
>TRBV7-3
CASSCPTGLSTDTQYF
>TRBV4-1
CASSQDLRDEQYF
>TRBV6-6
CAIRASGGNGQFF
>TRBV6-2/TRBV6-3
CASSTGLSIADTQYF
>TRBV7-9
CASSLVDSAAIGELFF
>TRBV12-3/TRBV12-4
CASSHGTGNEQFF
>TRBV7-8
CASSLGVRLATYEQYF
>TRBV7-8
CASTQRQGASYEQYF
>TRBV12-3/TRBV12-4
CASRNGGEETQYF
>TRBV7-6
CASSLAADREYGYTF
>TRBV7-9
CASSLEQFF
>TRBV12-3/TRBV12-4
CASSLGPGSEQYF